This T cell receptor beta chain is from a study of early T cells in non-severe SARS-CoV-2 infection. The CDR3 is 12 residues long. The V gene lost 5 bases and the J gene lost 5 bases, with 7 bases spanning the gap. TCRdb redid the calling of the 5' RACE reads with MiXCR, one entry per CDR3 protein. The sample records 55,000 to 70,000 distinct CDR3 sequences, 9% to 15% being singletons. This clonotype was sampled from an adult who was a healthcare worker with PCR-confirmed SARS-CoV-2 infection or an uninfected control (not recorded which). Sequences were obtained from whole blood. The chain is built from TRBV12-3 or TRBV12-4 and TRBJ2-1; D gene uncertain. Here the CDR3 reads CASSRAHNEQFF. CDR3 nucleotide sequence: TGTGCCAGCAGTCGCGCCCACAATGAGCAGTTCTTC.